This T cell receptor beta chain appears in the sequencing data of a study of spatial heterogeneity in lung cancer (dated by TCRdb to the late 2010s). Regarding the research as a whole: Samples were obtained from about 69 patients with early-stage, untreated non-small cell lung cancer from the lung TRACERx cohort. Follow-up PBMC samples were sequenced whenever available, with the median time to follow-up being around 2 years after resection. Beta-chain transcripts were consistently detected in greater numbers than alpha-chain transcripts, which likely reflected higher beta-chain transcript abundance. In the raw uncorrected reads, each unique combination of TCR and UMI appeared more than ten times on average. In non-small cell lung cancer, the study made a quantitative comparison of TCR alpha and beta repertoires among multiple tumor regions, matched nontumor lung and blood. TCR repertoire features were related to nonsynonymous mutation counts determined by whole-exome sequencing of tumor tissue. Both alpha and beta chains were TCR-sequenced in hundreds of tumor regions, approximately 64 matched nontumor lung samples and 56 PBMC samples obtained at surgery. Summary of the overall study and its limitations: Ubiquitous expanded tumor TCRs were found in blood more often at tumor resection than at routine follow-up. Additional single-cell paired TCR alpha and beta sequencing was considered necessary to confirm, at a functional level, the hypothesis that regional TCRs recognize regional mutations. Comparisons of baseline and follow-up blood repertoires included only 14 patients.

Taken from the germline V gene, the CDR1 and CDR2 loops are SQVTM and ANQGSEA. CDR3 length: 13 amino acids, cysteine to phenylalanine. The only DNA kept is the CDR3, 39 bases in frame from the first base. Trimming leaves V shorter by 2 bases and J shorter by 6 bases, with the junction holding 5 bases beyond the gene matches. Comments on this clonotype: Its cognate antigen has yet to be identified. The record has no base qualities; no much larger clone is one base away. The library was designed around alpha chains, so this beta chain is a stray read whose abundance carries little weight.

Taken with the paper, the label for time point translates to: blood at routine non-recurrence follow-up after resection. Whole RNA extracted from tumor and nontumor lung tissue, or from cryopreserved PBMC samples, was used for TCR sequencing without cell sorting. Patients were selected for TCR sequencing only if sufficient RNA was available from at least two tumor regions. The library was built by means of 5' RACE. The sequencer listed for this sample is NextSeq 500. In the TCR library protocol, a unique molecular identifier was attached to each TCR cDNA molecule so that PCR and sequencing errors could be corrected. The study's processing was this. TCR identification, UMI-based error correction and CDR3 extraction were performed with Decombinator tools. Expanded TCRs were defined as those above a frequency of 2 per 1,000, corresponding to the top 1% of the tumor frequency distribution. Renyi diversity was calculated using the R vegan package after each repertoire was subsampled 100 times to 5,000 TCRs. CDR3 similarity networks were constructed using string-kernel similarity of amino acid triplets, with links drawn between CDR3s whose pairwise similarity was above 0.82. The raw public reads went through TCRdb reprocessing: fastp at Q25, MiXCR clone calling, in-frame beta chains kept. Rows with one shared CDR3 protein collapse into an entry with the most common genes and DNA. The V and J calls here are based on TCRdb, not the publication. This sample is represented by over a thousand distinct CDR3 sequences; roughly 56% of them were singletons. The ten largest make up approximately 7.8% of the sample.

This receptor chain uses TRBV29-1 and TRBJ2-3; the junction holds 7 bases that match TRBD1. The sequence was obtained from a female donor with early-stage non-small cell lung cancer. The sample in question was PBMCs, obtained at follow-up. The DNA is TGCAGCGTTGAAAGGACAGGCCTGGATACGCAGTATTTT. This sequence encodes CSVERTGLDTQYF.